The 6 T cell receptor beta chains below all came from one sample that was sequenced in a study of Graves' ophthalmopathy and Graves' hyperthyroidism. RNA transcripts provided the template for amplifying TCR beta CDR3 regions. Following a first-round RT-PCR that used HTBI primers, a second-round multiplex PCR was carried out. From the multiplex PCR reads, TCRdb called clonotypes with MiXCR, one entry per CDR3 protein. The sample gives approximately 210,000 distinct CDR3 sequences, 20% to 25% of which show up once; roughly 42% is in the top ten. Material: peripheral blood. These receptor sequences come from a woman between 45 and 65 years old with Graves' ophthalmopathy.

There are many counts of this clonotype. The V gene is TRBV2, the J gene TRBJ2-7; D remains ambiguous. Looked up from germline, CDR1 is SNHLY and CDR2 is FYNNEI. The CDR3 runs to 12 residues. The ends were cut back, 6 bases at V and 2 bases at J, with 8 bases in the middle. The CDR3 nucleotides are TGTGCCAGCAGGCCAGAAGCCTACGAGCAGTACTTC. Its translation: CASRPEAYEQYF.

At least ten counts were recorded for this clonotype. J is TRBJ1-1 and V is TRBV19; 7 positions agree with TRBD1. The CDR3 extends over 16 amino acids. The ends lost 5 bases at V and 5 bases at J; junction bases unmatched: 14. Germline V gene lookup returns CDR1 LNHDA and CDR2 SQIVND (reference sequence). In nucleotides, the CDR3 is TGTGCCAGTAGTTATCTACCAGACAGGGCATGGACTGAAGCTTTCTTT. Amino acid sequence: CASSYLPDRAWTEAFF.

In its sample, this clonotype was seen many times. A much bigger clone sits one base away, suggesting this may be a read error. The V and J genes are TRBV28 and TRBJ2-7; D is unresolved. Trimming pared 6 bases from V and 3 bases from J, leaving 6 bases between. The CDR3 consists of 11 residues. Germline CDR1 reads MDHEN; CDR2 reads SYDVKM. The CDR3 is CASRALYEQYF. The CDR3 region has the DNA TGTGCCAGCAGGGCCCTCTACGAGCAGTACTTC. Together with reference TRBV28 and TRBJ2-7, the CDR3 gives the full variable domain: DVKVTQSSRYLVKRTGEKVFLECVQDMDHENMFWYRQDPGLGLRLIYFSYDVKMKEKGDIPEGYSVSREKKERFSLILESASTNQTSMYLCASRALYEQYFGPGTRLTVT.

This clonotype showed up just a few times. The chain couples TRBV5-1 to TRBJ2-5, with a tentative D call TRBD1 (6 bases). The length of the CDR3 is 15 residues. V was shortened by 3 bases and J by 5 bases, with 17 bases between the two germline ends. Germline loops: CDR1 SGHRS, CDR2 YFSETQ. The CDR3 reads CASSSEGGFGETQYF. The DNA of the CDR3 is TGCGCCAGCAGCTCTGAAGGGGGTTTCGGGGAGACCCAGTACTTC.

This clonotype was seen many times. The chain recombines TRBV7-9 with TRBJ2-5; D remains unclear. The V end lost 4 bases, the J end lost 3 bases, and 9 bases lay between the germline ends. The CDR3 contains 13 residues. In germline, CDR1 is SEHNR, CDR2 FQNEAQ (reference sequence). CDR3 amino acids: CASSSEEEETQYF. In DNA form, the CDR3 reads TGTGCCAGCAGCTCGGAAGAAGAAGAGACCCAGTACTTC.

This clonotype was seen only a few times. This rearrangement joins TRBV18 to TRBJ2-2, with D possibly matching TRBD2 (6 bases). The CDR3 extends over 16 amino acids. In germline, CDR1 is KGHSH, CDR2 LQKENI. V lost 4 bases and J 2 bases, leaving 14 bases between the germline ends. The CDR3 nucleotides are TGTGCCAGCTCACGGGACTTTGGGCATAACACCGGGGAGCTGTTTTTT. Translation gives CASSRDFGHNTGELFF.